Listed below are T cell receptor beta chains from one sample, sequenced in a study of cytomegalovirus exposure and HLA in healthy donors. The data were produced by immunoSEQ multiplex PCR, yet TCRdb's version contains in-frame clones alone and is incomplete. The table shows roughly 160,000 clones, with about 85% occurring only once. The specimen was PBMCs. The receptors originated from a boy aged 2 to 9 in good health and CMV-seronegative. Each CDR3 is given with its conserved first and last residue. A D gene is named only where the DNA matches it firmly. Only some rows state a clone size, as once, few, many or a class for expanded clones.

V gene,clone size,J gene,D gene,CDR3 protein,CDR3 DNA
TRBV28,once,TRBJ1-2,TRBD1,CASSKRGRTNYGYTF,TGTGCCAGCAGTAAAAGGGGGCGGACTAACTATGGCTACACCTTC
TRBV27,.,TRBJ2-1,.,CASSFLGRTYNEQFF,TGTGCCAGCAGTTTTCTCGGCAGGACCTACAATGAGCAGTTCTTC
TRBV6-4,.,TRBJ2-1,.,CASSEGSEENEQFF,TGTGCCAGCAGTGAAGGGAGTGAGGAAAATGAGCAGTTCTTC
TRBV6-5,once,TRBJ2-7,.,CGRVRGEQYF,TGTGGGAGGGTTAGAGGCGAGCAGTACTTC
TRBV7-6,.,TRBJ2-1,.,CASSFASVSYNEQFF,TGTGCCAGCAGCTTTGCTAGCGTCTCCTACAATGAGCAGTTCTTC
TRBV5-1,.,TRBJ2-3,TRBD1,CASSTRDRVSGNTQYF,TGCGCCAGCAGCACCCGGGACAGGGTTTCCGGAAATACGCAGTATTTT
TRBV19,once,TRBJ1-3,.,CASTIDGDSGNTIYF,TGTGCCAGTACCATAGACGGAGACTCTGGAAACACCATATATTTT
TRBV5-4,.,TRBJ2-2,TRBD1,CASSFPGGAGTGELFF,TGTGCCAGCAGCTTTCCAGGGGGCGCAGGCACCGGGGAGCTGTTTTTT
TRBV15,.,TRBJ2-1,TRBD1,CATSSNRDRGYNEQFF,TGTGCCACCAGCTCTAACCGGGACAGGGGCTACAATGAGCAGTTCTTC
TRBV5-1,.,TRBJ2-1,.,CASRVSGDGTHNEQFF,TGCGCCAGCAGGGTTTCGGGGGACGGGACCCACAATGAGCAGTTCTTC
TRBV7-2,.,TRBJ1-1,TRBD1,CASSPPATGMNTEAFF,TGTGCCAGCAGCCCGCCGGCGACAGGGATGAACACTGAAGCTTTCTTT